What follows is one TCR beta chain and its context. Its antigen is still unknown. Libraries were prepared by immunoSEQ multiplex PCR; TCRdb keeps only in-frame clonotypes and omits some of them. The sample holds over 1,500 clones; approximately 28% are singletons and the top ten take about a sixth. This sample is drawn from a study of T cells in localized non-small cell lung cancer. Regarding the study as a whole: Uninvolved adjacent lung showed peak T cell clonality, exceeding tumor.

The CDR3 sequence is 16 residues long. This TCR was sampled from a man aged 40-75 years with stage I lung adenocarcinoma. Sequenced here: lung tumor tissue, sampled before any cancer treatment. This rearrangement joins TRBV1 to TRBJ2-7; no DNA check was done on the table's D call, TRBD1. TRBV1 is tagged as a pseudogene. CDR3 in amino acids: CTSIFRGTGATYEQYF. The CDR3 nucleotides are TGCACCAGCATCTTTAGGGGGACAGGCGCCACCTACGAGCAGTACTTC.